Shown below are 10 T cell receptor beta chains from a single sample sequenced in a study of blood T cell repertoires in COVID-19. The assay was immunoSEQ multiplex PCR, and TCRdb's table has in-frame clones only and misses some. This sample carries tens of thousands of clones, nearly 80% of them seen once, and the ten largest clones take under 20%. The sample consisted of peripheral blood. The receptors here all came from a man in his 70s with acute or convalescent COVID-19.

The chain combines TRBV25-1 with TRBJ1-5, with TRBD1 identical over 7 bases. This CDR3 has 14 residues. CDR1 is MGHDK and CDR2 is SYGVNS in the germline V gene. V lost 4 bases and J lost 3; bases outside the gene matches: 3. The CDR3 DNA follows: TGTGCCAGCAGTGTGACAGGGAACAATCAGCCCCAGCATTTT. Translated: CASSVTGNNQPQHF.

This chain links TRBV7-9 with TRBJ1-2; D perhaps matches TRBD1 (5 bases). The CDR3 runs 13 residues. Germline lookup yields CDR1 SEHNR and CDR2 FQNEAQ (reference sequence). V lost 3 bases and J lost 1, with 6 bases in between. The DNA of the CDR3 is TGTGCCAGCAGCTTCGACAGTAACTATGGCTACACCTTC. Residues: CASSFDSNYGYTF.

This clone was seen only once. Likely a read error: the CDR3 ends without its conserved phenylalanine or tryptophan. The CDR3 nucleotides read TGTGCCAGCAGTTACAAAGGGGCAGATGACGAGCAGTACCTC. Amino acid sequence: CASSYKGADDEQYL. The V and J genes are TRBV6-5 and TRBJ2-7, with TRBD1 as a possible D gene (5 bases). CDR1 and CDR2 (germline): MNHEY, SVGAGI. The germline V and J ends were trimmed by 2 bases and 5 bases, with 13 bases remaining between them. The CDR3 has 14 amino acids.

Remarks on this clone: The same CDR3 arises from other DNA sequences in this sample as well. The chain couples TRBV7-2 to TRBJ2-5, with D possibly being TRBD1 (6 bases). The CDR3 spans 14 residues. Germline assignment: CDR1 SGHTA and CDR2 FQGNSA. V gave up 1 base and J gave up 1 base, with 7 bases separating them. CDR3 amino acids: CASSLGGGQETQYF. In nucleotides, the CDR3 is TGTGCCAGCAGCTTAGGAGGGGGCCAAGAGACCCAGTACTTC.

The chain joins TRBV28 to TRBJ2-1; 14 positions agree with TRBD2. The germline gives CDR1 MDHEN, CDR2 SYDVKM. With V trimmed by 5 bases and J by 6 bases, 0 bases remained unmatched. This CDR3 is built from 14 residues. CDR3 in amino acids: CASSGLAGGNEQFF. As DNA, the CDR3 is TGTGCCAGCAGTGGACTAGCGGGGGGCAATGAGCAGTTCTTC.

V is TRBV6-5 and J is TRBJ1-5, with D possibly matching TRBD1 (6 bases). V dropped 10 bases and J dropped 5 bases, with 18 bases sitting between them. The CDR3 is made up of 14 amino acids. CDR1 and CDR2 (germline): MNHEY, SVGAGI. CDR3 bases: TGTGCCACCCGCTCCCCGGGGGGCTATCAGCCCCAGCATTTT. Translated, it gives CATRSPGGYQPQHF.

The chain recombines TRBV16 with TRBJ2-5; 11 positions match TRBD2. The CDR3 spans 16 residues. With 2 bases clipped from V and 1 base from J, the junction kept 3 bases outside the gene matches. Germline CDR1 reads KGHSY; CDR2 reads FQNENV. The DNA for the CDR3 is TGTGCCAGCAGCCAAGGACTAGCGGGTTTCCAAGAGACCCAGTACTTC. Its translation: CASSQGLAGFQETQYF.

This chain connects TRBV15 to TRBJ1-1; D may be TRBD1 (5 bases). The CDR3 has 18 amino acids. Per germline, CDR1 LNHNV and CDR2 YYDKDF (reference sequence). V shed 0 bases and J shed 1 base, with 18 bases lying between them. For the CDR3, the DNA is TGTGCCACCAGCAGAGATATAGGTCTTCAGGGATGGAACACTGAAGCTTTCTTT. Translating gives CATSRDIGLQGWNTEAFF.

V usage is TRBV19 and J usage is TRBJ2-7; a weak D match, TRBD1 (5 bases). Germline loops: CDR1 LNHDA, CDR2 SQIVND (reference sequence). Trimming stripped 4 bases from V and 5 bases from J, with 15 bases between. The CDR3 totals 14 residues. The CDR3 spells CASSNGRVTHEQYF. CDR3 bases: TGTGCCAGTAGTAATGGCAGGGTAACCCACGAGCAGTACTTC.

This clone was found once. The chain combines TRBV29-1 with TRBJ2-2; D is ambiguous. This CDR3 has 11 residues. Looked up from germline, CDR1 is SQVTM and CDR2 is ANQGSEA. V lost 1 base, J lost 6 bases, and 3 bases lay in between. CDR3 in DNA: TGCAGCGTTGAAGGGCCCGGGGAGCTGTTTTTT. This translates into CSVEGPGELFF.